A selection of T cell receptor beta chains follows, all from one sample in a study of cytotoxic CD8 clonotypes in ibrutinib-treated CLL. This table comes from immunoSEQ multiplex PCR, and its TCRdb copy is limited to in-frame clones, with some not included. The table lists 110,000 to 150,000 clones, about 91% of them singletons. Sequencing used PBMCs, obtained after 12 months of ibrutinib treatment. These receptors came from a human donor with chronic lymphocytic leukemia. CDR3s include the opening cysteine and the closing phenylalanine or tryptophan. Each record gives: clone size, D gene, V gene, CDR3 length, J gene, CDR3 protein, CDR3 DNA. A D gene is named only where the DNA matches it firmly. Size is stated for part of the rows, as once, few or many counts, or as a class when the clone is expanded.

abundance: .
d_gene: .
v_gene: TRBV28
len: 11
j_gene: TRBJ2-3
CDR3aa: CASSSQGTQYF
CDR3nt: TGTGCCAGCAGTTCCCAAGGTACGCAGTATTTT

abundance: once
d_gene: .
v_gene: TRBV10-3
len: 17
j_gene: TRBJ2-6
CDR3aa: CAISEPAVGSGANVLTF
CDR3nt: TGTGCCATCAGTGAGCCGGCGGTAGGCTCTGGGGCCAACGTCCTGACTTTC

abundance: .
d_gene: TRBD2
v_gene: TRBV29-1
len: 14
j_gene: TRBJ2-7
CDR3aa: CSVLRLAGTDEQYF
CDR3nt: TGCAGCGTTCTTCGACTAGCGGGAACCGACGAGCAGTACTTC

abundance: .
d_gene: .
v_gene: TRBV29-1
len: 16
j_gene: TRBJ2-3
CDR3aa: CSVGGVQGEGTDTQYF
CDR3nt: TGCAGCGTGGGAGGGGTCCAGGGGGAAGGGACAGATACGCAGTATTTT

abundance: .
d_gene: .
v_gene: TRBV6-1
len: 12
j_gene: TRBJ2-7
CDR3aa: CASSPLDNFAYF
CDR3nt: TGTGCCAGCAGTCCTTTGGACAATTTCGCGTACTTC

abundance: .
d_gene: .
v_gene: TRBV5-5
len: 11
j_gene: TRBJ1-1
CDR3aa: CASSLRTEAFF
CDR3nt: TGTGCCAGCAGCTTGAGGACTGAAGCTTTCTTT

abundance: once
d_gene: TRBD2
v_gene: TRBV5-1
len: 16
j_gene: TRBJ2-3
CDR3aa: CASSSIAGWSTDTQYF
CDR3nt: TGCGCCAGCAGCTCCATAGCGGGGTGGAGCACAGATACGCAGTATTTT

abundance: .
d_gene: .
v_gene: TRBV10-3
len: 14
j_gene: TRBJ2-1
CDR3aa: CAIAPRDQDNEQFF
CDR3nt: TGTGCCATCGCCCCCCGGGACCAAGACAATGAGCAGTTCTTC

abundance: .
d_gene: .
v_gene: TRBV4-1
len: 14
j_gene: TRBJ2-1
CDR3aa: CASSQDPAGNEQFF
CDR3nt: TGCGCCAGCAGCCAAGATCCGGCGGGGAATGAGCAGTTCTTC

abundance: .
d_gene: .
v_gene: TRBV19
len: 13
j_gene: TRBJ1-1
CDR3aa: CASSIPSSREAFF
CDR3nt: TGTGCCAGTAGTATCCCCAGTTCGAGGGAAGCTTTCTTT

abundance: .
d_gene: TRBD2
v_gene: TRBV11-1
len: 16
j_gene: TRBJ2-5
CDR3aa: CASSLGLAGAGETQYF
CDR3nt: TGTGCCAGCAGCTTAGGACTAGCGGGAGCGGGGGAGACCCAGTACTTC

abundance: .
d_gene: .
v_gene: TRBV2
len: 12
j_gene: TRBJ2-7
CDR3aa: CASSVSSYEQYF
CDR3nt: TGTGCCAGCAGTGTATCCAGTTACGAGCAGTACTTC

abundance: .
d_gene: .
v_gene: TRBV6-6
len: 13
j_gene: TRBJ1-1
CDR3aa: CASSYPQNTEAFF
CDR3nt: TGTGCCAGCAGTTACCCACAGAACACTGAAGCTTTCTTT

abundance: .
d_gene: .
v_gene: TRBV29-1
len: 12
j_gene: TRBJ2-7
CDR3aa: CSVEVTDYEQYF
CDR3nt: TGCAGCGTTGAAGTGACGGATTACGAGCAGTACTTC

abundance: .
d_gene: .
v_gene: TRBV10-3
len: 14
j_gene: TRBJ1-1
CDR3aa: CAISESGQTVEAFF
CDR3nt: TGTGCCATCAGTGAGTCTGGGCAGACCGTCGAAGCTTTCTTT

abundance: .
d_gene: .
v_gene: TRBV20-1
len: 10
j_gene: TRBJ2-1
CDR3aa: CSARVQEQFF
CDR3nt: TGCAGTGCTAGAGTACAGGAGCAGTTCTTC

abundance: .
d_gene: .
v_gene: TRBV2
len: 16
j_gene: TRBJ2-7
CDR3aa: CASRERRDTRGYEQYF
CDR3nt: TGTGCCAGCAGAGAACGTAGGGACACCCGAGGGTACGAGCAGTACTTC

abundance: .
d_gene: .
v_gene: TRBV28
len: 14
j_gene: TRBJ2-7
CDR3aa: CASSRETGSYEQYF
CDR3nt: TGTGCCAGCAGTCGGGAGACTGGCTCGTACGAGCAGTACTTC

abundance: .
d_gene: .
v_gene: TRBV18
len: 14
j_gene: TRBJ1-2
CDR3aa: CASSPLPANYGYTF
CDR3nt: TGTGCCAGCTCACCACTACCCGCTAACTATGGCTACACCTTC

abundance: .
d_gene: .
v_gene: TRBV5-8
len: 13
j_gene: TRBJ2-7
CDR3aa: CASSSPYAYEQYF
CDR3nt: TGTGCCAGCAGCTCCCCCTACGCCTACGAGCAGTACTTC

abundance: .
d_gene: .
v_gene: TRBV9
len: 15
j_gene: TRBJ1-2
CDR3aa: CASSQAGTAFEVYTF
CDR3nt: TGTGCCAGCAGCCAAGCGGGGACCGCTTTTGAGGTCTACACCTTC

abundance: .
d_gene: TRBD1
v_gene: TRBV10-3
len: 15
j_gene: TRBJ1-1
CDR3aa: CAISALQGKNTEAFF
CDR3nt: TGTGCCATCAGTGCATTACAGGGGAAGAACACTGAAGCTTTCTTT

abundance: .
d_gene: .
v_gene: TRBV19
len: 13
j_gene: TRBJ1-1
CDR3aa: CASSLWGGTEAFF
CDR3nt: TGTGCCAGTAGCCTCTGGGGCGGCACTGAAGCTTTCTTT

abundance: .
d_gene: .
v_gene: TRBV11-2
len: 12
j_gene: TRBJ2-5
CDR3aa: CASSFSPETQYF
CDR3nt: TGTGCCAGCAGCTTCAGTCCAGAGACCCAGTACTTC

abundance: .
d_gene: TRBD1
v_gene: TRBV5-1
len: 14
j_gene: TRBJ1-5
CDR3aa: CASSSGQGNQPQHF
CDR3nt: TGCGCCAGCAGCTCGGGACAGGGAAATCAGCCCCAGCATTTT

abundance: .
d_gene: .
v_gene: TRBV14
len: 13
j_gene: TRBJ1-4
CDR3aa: CASSLLLSEKLFF
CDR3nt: TGTGCCAGCAGCCTTCTTTTAAGTGAAAAACTGTTTTTT

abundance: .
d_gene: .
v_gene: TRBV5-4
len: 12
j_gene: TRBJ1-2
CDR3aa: CASSLGVDGYTF
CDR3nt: TGTGCCAGCAGCTTAGGGGTGGATGGCTACACCTTC

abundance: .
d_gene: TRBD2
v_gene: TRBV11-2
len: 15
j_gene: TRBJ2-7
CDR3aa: CASSLGSGKGYEQYF
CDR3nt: TGTGCCAGCAGCTTAGGGAGCGGGAAAGGCTACGAGCAGTACTTC